This T cell receptor (beta chain) came from a study of regulatory T cells in long-lasting Graves disease. Study outcomes and limitations: Only peripheral blood was studied, not thyroid tissue. Fewer public clonotypes were shared by new patients (around 960) than by persistent patients (around 2,800). TCR diversity in persistent Graves' patients was below that of newly diagnosed ones.

Combining iRepertoire HTBI primers with Arm-PCR of CDR3 regions, the authors built TCR beta libraries. TCRdb called the multiplex PCR reads again in MiXCR, with one record for every CDR3 protein. Here the sample spans 300,000 to 400,000 distinct CDR3 sequences, roughly 21% being singletons. This clonotype was detected many times. What it recognizes is unknown. Time point reported: persistent/refractory GD, antithyroid drugs over 5 years with positive TRAb. PBMC-extracted RNA yielded the TCR library. The clonotype originates from a female donor with Graves disease. The sample consisted of peripheral blood mononuclear cells (PBMCs), taken when the disease was refractory, from a patient treated with antithyroid drugs.

CDR3 amino acids: CASSHGQTNSEQYF. DNA for the CDR3: TGTGCCAGCAGCCACGGGCAGACAAACAGCGAGCAGTACTTC. This chain uses TRBV3-1 with TRBJ2-7; D call uncertain. There are 14 residues in the CDR3. Per the germline V gene, CDR1 is LGHDT and CDR2 is YNNKEL (reference sequence). V was pared by 3 bases and J by 6 bases, with 15 bases between.